The entry below gives a single TCR beta chain sequence along with its context. Its antigen is currently unknown. This sample was included in a study of CD8+ T cells in alopecia areata. The V end lost 0 bases, the J end lost 3 bases, and 8 bases lay between the germline ends. Germline V gene sequence: CDR1 SGHTA, CDR2 FQGNSA. This CDR3 region has 14 residues. The treatment here: oral pan-JAK inhibitor, 5-10 mg twice daily. Overall study findings and caveats: Clonality in lesional scalp, especially alopecia totalis/universalis, exceeded that of normal scalp.

Extraction of RNA preceded its reverse transcription into cDNA, which served as the sequencing template. Here immunoSEQ multiplex PCR was the method, and the copy in TCRdb shows in-frame clones only, minus some. The top ten hold approximately 3.1% of the sample, which has 110,000 or so clones, roughly three fifths seen once. The gene calls are TRBV7-2 and TRBJ1-2; D remains ambiguous. The receptor was derived from a human donor with alopecia areata. This specimen consisted of CD4+ T cells sorted from blood, obtained at week 24, from a patient treated with tofacitinib. CDR3 in amino acids: CASSLAEGYYGYTF. CDR3 sequence (DNA): TGTGCCAGCAGCTTAGCGGAGGGATACTATGGCTACACCTTC.